This T cell receptor (beta chain) appears in the sequencing data of a study of blood T cell repertoires in COVID-19. Study-level information: The United States, Italy and Spain supplied acute and convalescent COVID-19 samples. PBMCs, B-cell-depleted T cells, or T cells provided the cDNA or gDNA that made up the material.

Germline V gene data show CDR1 as LNHDA and CDR2 as SQIVND (reference sequence). The CDR3 runs to 14 residues. V was trimmed by 5 bases and J by 2 bases, leaving 11 bases between them. In Seattle, patients joined the study during active infection and were tracked longitudinally. Original processing methods: Reference gene primer amplification yielded estimated nucleated cell counts. Produced via immunoSEQ multiplex PCR; TCRdb's table is partial and in-frame only. That table supplies the V and J calls and clone size; D and trimming were determined from the DNA. The table has about 200,000 clones, over 65% seen once; the top ten hold 15% to 20%.

The sample consisted of peripheral blood. The receptor was derived from a person between 65 and 79 years old with COVID-19, enrolled during active disease. This chain links TRBV19 with TRBJ2-3; TRBD2 is a possible D gene (6 bases). As DNA, the CDR3 is TGTGCCAGTAGTTGGCGGGGCCACACAGATACGCAGTATTTT. Translating it yields CASSWRGHTDTQYF.